The sequence of this T cell receptor (beta chain) was determined in a study of T cell responses to AZD1222 COVID-19 vaccine. Clones were read by immunoSEQ multiplex PCR, and TCRdb kept only the in-frame ones, dropping some. The table includes 60,000 to 90,000 clones, about 80% detected once. The CDR3 is made up of 12 amino acids. Germline assignment: CDR1 SEHNR and CDR2 FQNEAQ (reference sequence). V lost 1 base to trimming and J lost 15 bases; unmatched junction nucleotides: 2. Findings and caveats of the study: Across the whole spike, CD4 TCRs peaked at regions 160-218 and 743-854. AZD1222 recipients seropositive at baseline numbered only six. Females outnumbered males among donors, who were mostly white British; clonal diversity was possibly underestimated.

In this sample, this clone turned up once. Its specificity is unknown. This chain links TRBV7-9 with TRBJ1-6, with 8 bases aligning to TRBD1. This TCR came from an adult who received the MenACWY meningococcal vaccine as a control. The material was peripheral blood, obtained 28 days after the second dose of the MenACWY control vaccine. The CDR3, as DNA: TGTGCCAGCAGCTTAGAACAGGGGGTCCTCCACTTT. Residues: CASSLEQGVLHF. The variable domain in full, completed from reference TRBV7-9 and TRBJ1-6, reads DTGVSQNPRHKITKRGQNVTFRCDPISEHNRLYWYRQTLGQGPEFLTYFQNEAQLEKSRLLSDRFSAERPKGSFSTLEIQRTEQGDSAMYLCASSLEQGVLHFGNGTRLTVT.